This T cell receptor (beta chain) was captured by sequencing in a study of OX40 agonist ivuxolimab in advanced cancers. Study in general: Patients got intravenous ivuxolimab at 0.01 to 10 mg/kg every 2 weeks. People who had prior anti-PD-1, anti-PD-L1 or anti-CTLA-4 therapy could take part, and under 50% had some.

Sequencing used immunoSEQ multiplex PCR; TCRdb keeps in-frame clones, though not all of them. The sample includes about 130,000 clones, approximately 90% of them seen just once. The CDR3 contains 18 residues. Germline values: CDR1 SGHDT, CDR2 YYEEEE. V was shortened by 1 base and J by 0 bases, with 17 bases between the two germline ends. Blood sampling took place at baseline, cycle 4 day 1, and cycle 7 day 1. This TCR derives from an adult with an advanced solid tumor such as melanoma, head and neck, liver or kidney cancer. The rearrangement links TRBV5-6 to TRBJ1-5, with D unresolved. Sequences were derived from CD4+ or CD8+ T cells sorted from blood, sampled in a trial of the OX40 agonist ivuxolimab. CDR3 sequence: CASSLRSAAGYSNQPQHF. The DNA of the CDR3 is TGTGCCAGCAGCTTGAGGTCAGCGGCGGGATATAGCAATCAGCCCCAGCATTTT.